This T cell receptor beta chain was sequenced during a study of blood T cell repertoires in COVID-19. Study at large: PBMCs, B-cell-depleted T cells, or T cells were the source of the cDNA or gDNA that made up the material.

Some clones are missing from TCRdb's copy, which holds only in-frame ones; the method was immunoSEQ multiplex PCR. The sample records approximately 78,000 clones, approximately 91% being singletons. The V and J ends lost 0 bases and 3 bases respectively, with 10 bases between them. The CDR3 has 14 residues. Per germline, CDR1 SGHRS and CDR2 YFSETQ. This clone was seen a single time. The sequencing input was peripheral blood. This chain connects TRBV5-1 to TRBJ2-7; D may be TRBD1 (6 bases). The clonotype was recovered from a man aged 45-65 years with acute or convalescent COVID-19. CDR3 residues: CASSLAGDNYEQYF. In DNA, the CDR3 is TGCGCCAGCAGCTTGGCCGGGGACAACTACGAGCAGTACTTC. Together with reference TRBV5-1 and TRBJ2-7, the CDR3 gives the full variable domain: KAGVTQTPRYLIKTRGQQVTLSCSPISGHRSVSWYQQTPGQGLQFLFEYFSETQRNKGNFPGRFSGRQFSNSRSEMNVSTLELGDSALYLCASSLAGDNYEQYFGPGTRLTVT.